The clone carrying this TCR beta chain was recorded once. The data were taken from a study of control samples from healthy donors and cancer patients. Only in-frame clones appear in the TCRdb table, and some are missing; sequencing was by immunoSEQ multiplex PCR. The repertoire consists of nearly 200,000 clones, with around 93% occurring once and the leading ten covering less than 2%. The sequence was collected from a man under 40 in good health. Sequencing was carried out using blood.

The CDR3 region is CASSEQGFSYEQYF. The CDR3 region has the DNA TGTGCCAGCAGTGAACAGGGGTTTTCCTACGAGCAGTACTTC. This chain joins TRBV2 and TRBJ2-7, with D perhaps TRBD1 (6 bases). CDR1 SNHLY and CDR2 FYNNEI come from the germline V gene. The CDR3 runs to 14 residues. Trimming pared 2 bases from V and 1 base from J, leaving 9 bases between.